Following are 21 T cell receptor beta chains from one sample sequenced in a study of regulatory T cells in long-lasting Graves disease. Time point reported: persistent/refractory GD, antithyroid drugs over 5 years with positive TRAb. From RNA extracted from PBMCs, the TCR library was made. Arm-PCR with iRepertoire HTBI primers amplified the CDR3 regions for these TCR beta libraries. Each CDR3 protein is one row after TCRdb ran MiXCR on the multiplex PCR reads. The table shows some 440,000 distinct CDR3 sequences, with about a fifth occurring only once. The sequencing used peripheral blood mononuclear cells (PBMCs), collected when the disease was refractory, from a patient treated with antithyroid drugs. Every receptor here comes from a female donor with Graves disease.

The chain links TRBV7-2 to TRBJ1-1; no reliable D call. The CDR3 is made up of 14 amino acids. Looked up from germline, CDR1 is SGHTA and CDR2 is FQGNSA. The V and J ends lost 2 bases and 4 bases respectively, with 11 bases between them. CDR3 nucleotides: TGTGCCAGCAGCTTATCATCCGGGATCACTGAAGCTTTCTTT. Translating gives CASSLSSGITEAFF.

This clonotype has a handful of counts. This sequence may be a read error, since a much larger clone differs from it by one base. This rearrangement joins TRBV7-6 to TRBJ2-5; perhaps TRBD1 as D (6 bases). Trimming shortened V by 6 bases and J by 5 bases, and 13 bases separated the two germline ends. Looked up from germline, CDR1 is SGHVS and CDR2 is FNYEAQ. The CDR3 spans 13 residues. CDR3 residues: CASSYRAGETQYF. The CDR3 DNA reads as TGTGCCAGCAGTTACAGGGCAGGGGAGACCCAGTACTTC.

This clonotype came up many times. V and J are TRBV6-4 and TRBJ1-1, with D unclear. This CDR3 is 13 amino acids long. The ends were cut back, 4 bases at V and 10 bases at J, with 16 bases in the middle. Germline assignment: CDR1 MRHNA and CDR2 SNTAGT. DNA for the CDR3: TGTGCCAGCAGTGCCGGACCAAACGAGAGAGCTTTCTTT. Protein sequence: CASSAGPNERAFF.

The chain recombines TRBV2 with TRBJ2-5, with unresolved D. Between the trimmed V and J ends, which lost 7 bases and 0 bases, there was a span of 6 bases. Per germline, CDR1 SNHLY and CDR2 FYNNEI. The CDR3 covers 12 residues. The CDR3, as DNA: TGTGCCAGCAACACGTACCAAGAGACCCAGTACTTC. Translating gives CASNTYQETQYF.

This clonotype was seen a few times. The J gene is TRBJ2-7, the V gene TRBV7-9, with 8 bases identical to TRBD1. The CDR3 extends over 15 amino acids. The germline V gene encodes CDR1 SEHNR and CDR2 FQNEAQ (reference sequence). The ends lost 6 bases at V and 0 bases at J; junction bases unmatched: 7. The CDR3 spells CASSYDRGGSYEQYF. CDR3 nucleotides: TGTGCCAGCAGTTATGACAGGGGAGGCTCCTACGAGCAGTACTTC.

The CDR3 nucleotides read TGTGCCAGCAGCTCTCGGGGGAACGGGAGGTCCGATACGCAGTATTTT. This codes for CASSSRGNGRSDTQYF. V and J are TRBV7-3 and TRBJ2-3; 7 bases map to TRBD2. V trimming: 4 bases; J trimming: 6 bases; junction bases outside the gene matches: 13. CDR3 size: 16 residues. Germline CDR1 is SGHTA and CDR2 is FQGTGA.

The sample holds a few counts of this clonotype. The chain employs TRBV12-3 or TRBV12-4 and TRBJ2-3; 7 bases fit TRBD1. This CDR3 is 21 amino acids long. The junction had 24 bases not matched to a gene; V was cut back by 6 bases and J by 0 bases. Here the CDR3 reads CASRLSIGGARGALSTDTQYF. CDR3 DNA sequence: TGTGCCAGCAGACTTTCTATAGGGGGCGCACGCGGAGCGCTTAGCACAGATACGCAGTATTTT.

The J gene is TRBJ1-5, the V gene TRBV7-2; perhaps TRBD1 as D (6 bases). With 0 bases removed from V and 7 bases from J, the gap between germline ends came to 16 bases. Germline CDR1 is SGHTA and CDR2 is FQGNSA. The CDR3 spans 16 residues. This CDR3 is CASSLARGGRGQPQHF. The DNA for the CDR3 is TGTGCCAGCAGCTTAGCGCGAGGGGGGAGAGGGCAGCCCCAGCATTTT.

This clonotype has a handful of counts. The chain's CDR3 is CASSQDFGGGTGELFF. In nucleotides, the CDR3 is TGTGCCAGCAGCCAAGATTTCGGGGGAGGCACCGGGGAGCTGTTTTTT. This rearrangement joins TRBV3-1 to TRBJ2-2; D may be TRBD2 (6 bases). Germline V gene lookup returns CDR1 LGHDT and CDR2 YNNKEL (reference sequence). CDR3 length: 16 amino acids. The V and J ends lost 0 bases and 4 bases respectively, with 12 bases between them.

The V gene is TRBV29-1, the J gene TRBJ2-2; D is perhaps TRBD2 (7 bases). This CDR3 has 15 amino acids. Germline CDR1 SQVTM, CDR2 ANQGSEA. Trimming removed 5 bases at V and 8 bases at J, with 21 bases between. As DNA, the CDR3 is TGCAGCGTTATCAGCAGGGGAGCGGGGATAGGGGAGCTGTTTTTT. Its protein is CSVISRGAGIGELFF.

The chain carries TRBV2 and TRBJ2-5; D ambiguous. Per germline, CDR1 SNHLY and CDR2 FYNNEI. CDR3 length: 15 amino acids. Trimming took 2 bases from V and 3 from J, leaving 13 bases between them. The CDR3 nucleotides read TGTGCCAGCAGTGAATTCGGAGTAGGAAAAGAGACCCAGTACTTC. Translating it yields CASSEFGVGKETQYF.

This clonotype showed up many times. This chain links TRBV28 with TRBJ2-1; D is possibly TRBD1 (6 bases). Per germline, CDR1 MDHEN and CDR2 SYDVKM. V was pared by 2 bases and J by 1 base, with 9 bases between. The CDR3 sequence is 15 residues long. Here the CDR3 reads CASSLRGISYNEQFF. CDR3 DNA: TGTGCCAGCAGTTTAAGGGGGATATCCTACAATGAGCAGTTCTTC.

Details on this clonotype: A much larger clone lies one base from this, so it may be a read error. V and J are TRBV3-1 and TRBJ2-7; D is possibly TRBD2 (6 bases). This CDR3 region has 12 residues. CDR1 and CDR2 (germline): LGHDT, YNNKEL (reference sequence). V gave up 1 base and J gave up 6 bases, with 7 bases separating them. CDR3 sequence (DNA): TGTGCCAGCAGCCAAGGGGGGGTCGAGCAGTACTTC. As protein: CASSQGGVEQYF.

The chain recombines TRBV20-1 with TRBJ2-7; TRBD2 aligns across 14 bases. Per germline, CDR1 DFQATT and CDR2 SNEGSKA (reference sequence). V lost 5 bases, J lost 3 bases, and 15 bases stayed unmatched. The CDR3 totals 18 residues. The CDR3 DNA follows: TGCAGTGCTCCCGGGACTAGCGGGAGAAGTCGCCTCCTCTACGAGCAGTACTTC. Its protein is CSAPGTSGRSRLLYEQYF.

This chain links TRBV10-2 with TRBJ2-2; D tentatively reads TRBD1 or TRBD2 (6 bases each). Trimming left V 3 bases short and J 4 bases short, with 24 bases between. The CDR3 runs to 19 residues. From germline, CDR1 is WSHSY and CDR2 SAAADI. The CDR3 is CASSEGGSYGKSATGELFF. CDR3 DNA sequence: TGCGCCAGCAGTGAAGGGGGGTCTTATGGCAAGTCGGCCACCGGGGAGCTGTTTTTT.

This clonotype appeared a few times. The J gene is TRBJ2-2, the V gene TRBV9; 9 bases map to TRBD2. V lost 4 bases, J lost 3 bases, and 10 bases stayed unmatched. Germline values: CDR1 SGDLS, CDR2 YYNGEE. The CDR3 runs to 17 residues. The DNA for the CDR3 is TGTGCCAGCAGCCTATTAGCGGGAGTGAAGGACACCGGGGAGCTGTTTTTT. Residues: CASSLLAGVKDTGELFF.

Of note for this clonotype: It is likely a read error: a sequence one base away is far more abundant. CDR3 sequence (DNA): TGTGCCAGCACCCCCTCTGGGGCCAACGTCCTGACTTTC. Protein product: CASTPSGANVLTF. The chain recombines TRBV27 with TRBJ2-6; unclear D gene. CDR3 length: 13 amino acids. Deletions cut 7 bases from V and 0 bases from J, with 4 bases between. Germline-derived CDR1 and CDR2 are MNHEY and SMNVEV (reference sequence).

This clonotype has a handful of counts. This chain connects TRBV20-1 to TRBJ2-7; perhaps TRBD1 as D (7 bases). Per the germline V gene, CDR1 is DFQATT and CDR2 is SNEGSKA (reference sequence). CDR3 length: 14 residues. Between the trimmed V and J ends, which lost 0 bases and 1 base, there was a span of 10 bases. The CDR3 protein is CSARDAGQSYEQYF. CDR3 coding DNA: TGCAGTGCTAGAGATGCGGGACAGTCCTACGAGCAGTACTTC.

The V call is TRBV11-2, the J call TRBJ2-3; perhaps D is TRBD1 or TRBD2 (5 bases each). Germline CDR1 SGHAT, CDR2 FQNNGV. Deletions cut 5 bases from V and 5 bases from J, with 11 bases between. This CDR3 spans 13 amino acids. The CDR3 DNA reads as TGTGCCAGCAGCCCGGGGCCGGGAGATACGCAGTATTTT. The encoded protein is CASSPGPGDTQYF.

V gene TRBV29-1 combines with J gene TRBJ2-7; TRBD2 matches at 10 bases. V shed 5 bases and J 4 bases; nucleotides not matched to a gene: 5. The CDR3 covers 13 residues. Germline loops: CDR1 SQVTM, CDR2 ANQGSEA. DNA of the CDR3: TGCAGCGTTCTAGCGGGAGAAGTTTACGAGCAGTACTTC. It specifies CSVLAGEVYEQYF.

The chain combines TRBV3-1 with TRBJ2-1; TRBD2 is a possible D gene (5 bases). In germline, CDR1 is LGHDT, CDR2 YNNKEL (reference sequence). This CDR3 comprises 13 residues. V lost 0 bases and J lost 8, with 8 bases in between. This chain's CDR3 is CASSQETEDEQFF. As DNA, the CDR3 is TGTGCCAGCAGCCAAGAGACGGAGGATGAGCAGTTCTTC.